Listed below are T cell receptor beta chains from one sample, sequenced in a study of control samples from healthy donors and cancer patients. Profiling relied on immunoSEQ multiplex PCR, and the TCRdb table lists in-frame clones only, not all of them. The sample shows over 70,000 clones, approximately 88% of them seen only once. Sequencing was carried out using blood. The receptor set was obtained from a woman aged 55-70 years in good health. Each CDR3 is given with its conserved first and last residue. A D gene is named only where the DNA matches it firmly. Part of the rows lack a size; the others show once, few, many or a class for expanded clones.

cdr3_aa cdr3_nt j_call clone_size d_call v_call
CASSLGAPSYNEQFF TGTGCCAGCAGCTTAGGAGCACCGTCCTACAATGAGCAGTTCTTC TRBJ2-1 NA NA TRBV7-9
CASKGQEENNEQFF TGTGCCAGCAAAGGGCAGGAAGAAAACAATGAGCAGTTCTTC TRBJ2-1 NA NA TRBV6-5
CASSSGQSANAEAFF TGTGCCAGCAGCTCGGGACAGTCCGCAAACGCTGAAGCTTTCTTT TRBJ1-1 once TRBD1 TRBV5-8
CASSPTDTQYF TGTGCCAGCAGCCCAACAGATACGCAGTATTTT TRBJ2-3 NA NA TRBV28
CASSLKWTSGGADTQYF TGTGCCAGCAGCCTTAAATGGACTAGCGGGGGGGCAGATACGCAGTATTTT TRBJ2-3 NA TRBD2 TRBV3-1/TRBV3-2
CASPTSLEAQYF TGTGCCAGTCCCACTTCCCTTGAAGCGCAGTATTTT TRBJ2-3 NA NA TRBV19
CASSLVPEAGRSYEQYF TGCGCCAGCAGCTTGGTACCGGAAGCGGGCCGATCCTACGAGCAGTACTTC TRBJ2-7 once NA TRBV5-1
CASSSTGGKGEKLFF TGTGCCAGCAGCTCAACAGGGGGCAAGGGAGAAAAACTGTTTTTT TRBJ1-4 NA TRBD1 TRBV7-6
CASSPQGGRALDTQYF TGTGCCAGCTCGCCACAAGGCGGGAGGGCCTTAGATACGCAGTATTTT TRBJ2-3 NA TRBD2 TRBV18
CASGLVIQGSYNSPLHF TGTGCTAGTGGTTTGGTAATCCAGGGCTCCTATAATTCACCCCTCCACTTT TRBJ1-6 NA NA TRBV12-5
CASSVVGTQLNTGELFF TGTGCCAGCAGCGTAGTGGGGACACAACTGAACACCGGGGAGCTGTTTTTT TRBJ2-2 NA NA TRBV9
CASSVGAGAYEQYF TGTGCCAGCAGCGTAGGAGCAGGGGCCTACGAGCAGTACTTC TRBJ2-7 NA NA TRBV9
CASSHLAGGGYNSPLHF TGTGCCAGCAGCCACCTCGCGGGCGGAGGTTATAATTCACCCCTCCACTTT TRBJ1-6 NA NA TRBV7-8
CASSLFSNQPQHF TGTGCCAGCAGCTTATTTTCTAATCAGCCCCAGCATTTT TRBJ1-5 NA NA TRBV7-6
CATSDSGTGNVQYF TGTGCCACCAGTGATTCCGGGACAGGGAATGTGCAGTACTTC TRBJ2-7 NA TRBD1 TRBV24-1
CASLWSAGPQETQYF TGTGCCAGCCTTTGGTCGGCGGGGCCCCAAGAGACCCAGTACTTC TRBJ2-5 NA NA TRBV28
CAISEEERGSTEAFF TGTGCCATCAGTGAGGAAGAACGGGGGAGCACTGAAGCTTTCTTT TRBJ1-1 NA NA TRBV10-3
CASSFPAGQGADTQYF TGTGCCAGCAGTTTCCCCGCGGGACAGGGTGCAGATACGCAGTATTTT TRBJ2-3 NA TRBD1 TRBV6-2/TRBV6-3
CASSPGLAGGPKSYEQYF TGTGCCAGCAGCCCCGGACTAGCGGGAGGGCCGAAATCCTACGAGCAGTACTTC TRBJ2-7 NA TRBD2 TRBV28
CASSLGAGWNTGELFF TGCGCCAGCAGCTTGGGTGCAGGGTGGAACACCGGGGAGCTGTTTTTT TRBJ2-2 NA NA TRBV5-1
CASSSGTLLAKNIQYF TGTGCCAGCAGTTCTGGGACATTACTAGCCAAAAACATTCAGTACTTC TRBJ2-4 NA NA TRBV6-2/TRBV6-3
CASSLRSGDTEAFF TGTGCCAGCTCATTACGGTCGGGGGACACTGAAGCTTTCTTT TRBJ1-1 NA NA TRBV18
CASSWAAGTIRYEQYF TGTGCCAGCAGCTGGGCCGCGGGGACTATCCGCTACGAGCAGTACTTC TRBJ2-7 NA TRBD2 TRBV11-2
CASSHSGNTEAFF TGTGCCAGCAGCCACTCGGGGAACACTGAAGCTTTCTTT TRBJ1-1 NA NA TRBV3-1/TRBV3-2
CASLRARGTEAFF TGTGCCAGCCTCCGGGCCCGGGGGACTGAAGCTTTCTTT TRBJ1-1 NA NA TRBV27
CASSFGRGTSNQPQHF TGTGCCAGCAGTTTCGGTAGAGGGACCAGCAATCAGCCCCAGCATTTT TRBJ1-5 NA NA TRBV28
CASSQGRGLVETQYF TGTGCCAGCAGTCAAGGGAGAGGACTAGTGGAGACCCAGTACTTC TRBJ2-5 NA TRBD2 TRBV7-2
CASSRIGGSTEAFF TGTGCCAGCAGCCGAATCGGGGGAAGTACTGAAGCTTTCTTT TRBJ1-1 NA NA TRBV27
CASSLGSGNTIYF TGCGCCAGCAGCCTAGGCTCTGGAAACACCATATATTTT TRBJ1-3 NA NA TRBV5-1
CASSARVLSHTEAFF TGTGCCAGCAGTGCAAGGGTGTTATCGCACACTGAAGCTTTCTTT TRBJ1-1 NA NA TRBV25-1
CASSPRRVSGNTIYF TGTGCCAGCAGCCCGAGGAGGGTCTCTGGAAACACCATATATTTT TRBJ1-3 NA NA TRBV7-8
CASSFPTYEQYF TGTGCCAGCAGTTTCCCCACCTACGAGCAGTACTTC TRBJ2-7 once NA TRBV28
CASSYGSQEETQYF TGTGCCAGCAGCTACGGGTCTCAAGAAGAGACCCAGTACTTC TRBJ2-5 NA NA TRBV9